The present T cell receptor (beta chain) was sequenced within a study of shared clonotypes between healthy human individuals (dated by TCRdb to about 2020). Turning to the overall study: A few men and two women, aged 18 to 49 years, made up the cohort. For each donor, CD4 naive and CD4 memory were each run on three plates, CD8 naive on two plates, and CD8 memory on one plate. Blood TCR repertoires of a handful of healthy adults were deeply sequenced to estimate repertoire size and the extent of clonotype sharing between individuals. To increase sequencing depth and limit assay-specific biases, different laboratories used diverse techniques to prepare libraries and sequence TCR repertoires. Each donor's leukapheresis produced roughly between roughly 0.85 and 10 billion PBMCs. Beyond this particular receptor, the publication reports: Sampling was restricted to blood, and TCR repertoires in tissue are likely to differ from TCR repertoires in blood. Compared with non-shared clonotypes, the clonotypes found in all four sorted-subset donors had higher generation probabilities. Because the study included only a small number of donors, the genetic and exposure-history diversity represented was limited. When a handful of donors were compared, the shared fraction of clonotypes was about 5.2% for naive CD4, around 3.6% for naive CD8, 2.3% for memory CD4, and 0.3% to 0.5% for memory CD8. Rarefaction of sorted-subset datasets indicated incomplete sequencing despite the large sequencing depth. Pairwise subsampling indicated that sequencing depth was expected to affect the degree of clonotype sharing among donors. Larger estimated clonotype richness was generally found for naive subsets than for memory subsets.

The donors were healthy, HIV-negative adults with no recently reported acute infections or vaccinations. All donors were Caucasian adults living in Nashville, Tennessee, USA. CD4+ T cells were enriched by magnetic negative selection; naive cells were then positively selected on CD45RA, and the negative fraction formed the memory subset. Blood was collected by leukapheresis, and PBMCs were isolated by Ficoll-Histopaque density gradient centrifugation and then cryopreserved in liquid nitrogen vapor phase. Purity and quantity of every magnetically sorted T cell population were checked by analytical flow cytometry. Genomic DNA was isolated from each sorted fraction and quantified by UV absorbance on a Nanodrop 2000c. With regard to this clone: The antigen it recognizes is unknown. It has no much larger one-base neighbor in the sample; base qualities were not kept.

The germline ends are 21 bases apart after V is trimmed by 5 bases and J by 4 bases. The germline V gene yields MDHEN for CDR1 and SYDVKM for CDR2. CDR3 length: 16 amino acids, cysteine to phenylalanine. Only the CDR3 portion is preserved as DNA: 48 bases, with reading frame beginning at the first base. Using the deep immunoSEQ assay, TCR CDR3 regions were amplified from genomic DNA by multiplex PCR. For each cell subset, the extracted genomic DNA was distributed evenly across all wells of several immunoSEQ 96-well plates, and each plate served as one replicate. Each replicate PCR for sorted subsets received approximately 200 ng genomic DNA, equal to tens of thousands of T cell genomes. Purified libraries were measured with a Qubit 3.0 fluorometer, size-checked on a Bioanalyzer 2100, and measured again with the KAPA Library Quantification kit. A separate single-read 150-cycle Illumina NextSeq 550 flow cell was used to sequence each immunoSEQ 96-well plate. In the original analysis: Because the immunoSEQ output held only junctional sequences and lacked quality scores, the filtering could not match the filtering applied to full-length reads. Sequences were annotated with PyIR, a Python wrapper for IgBLAST v1.9, using IMGT germline references to assign V/J genes and CDR3. Reads were removed for weak V/J assignments (E-value above 1e-6), missing CDR3, stop codons, out-of-frame junctions, or ambiguous translated residues. V3J clonotypes were defined by identical inferred V gene, J gene, and CDR3 amino acid sequence. To compute the percentage overlap between repertoires, the number of shared unique clonotypes was divided by the size of the smaller repertoire. Repertoire richness was assessed with RTK rarefaction, the Chao1 estimator, and Recon v2.1 estimates of unobserved clonotypes. For all TCRbeta clonotypes obtained by the gDNA method from a few donors, generation probabilities were computed with OLGA. TCRdb retrieved this table from immuneACCESS and kept in-frame rearrangements only. Not all clones are present; in checked studies, unresolved V genes account for under half, and no reason is known for the remainder. That table supplies the V and J calls and clone size; D and trimming were determined from the DNA. For this sample the table gives roughly 2.2 million clones, of which more than 85% were detected only once. The ten largest clones represent 0.39% of the sample.

This receptor was taken from a man aged 18-30 years in good health. Some clones in this sample may be carry-over from other donors' samples. The sequence is built from TRBV28 and TRBJ2-7; the best D guess is TRBD2, with 8 bases matching. Sequencing was done on a sample of naive CD4+ T cells from PBMCs. The intended sense of this specimen's cell subset or site label: CD45RA+ positively selected. The CDR3 protein: CASSAPGGTASYEQYF. At the DNA level, the sequence is TGTGCCAGCAGTGCACCGGGGGGGACAGCTTCATACGAGCAGTACTTC.